This T cell receptor beta chain was documented in a study of T cell responses to AZD1222 COVID-19 vaccine. Study observations and caveats: Baseline serology detected seropositivity in only five or six AZD1222 recipients. Vaccination with two AZD1222 doses was followed by a rise in Spike-specific TCR breadth and depth.

Sequencing used immunoSEQ multiplex PCR; TCRdb keeps in-frame clones, though not all of them. This table has some 120,000 clones, about 89% appearing once. Of note for this clone: Its antigen is currently unknown.

The V end lost 5 bases, the J end lost 1 base, and 12 bases lay between the germline ends. CDR3 size: 14 residues. Germline assignment: CDR1 LNHDA and CDR2 SQIVND (reference sequence). This sequence was found in an adult in good health. The specimen was peripheral blood, collected on day 0 of AZD1222 vaccination. This chain joins TRBV19 and TRBJ2-7, with D unclear. The CDR3 bases are TGTGCCAGTAGTCCCAAGACACCTTCCTACGAGCAGTACTTC. The encoded protein is CASSPKTPSYEQYF.